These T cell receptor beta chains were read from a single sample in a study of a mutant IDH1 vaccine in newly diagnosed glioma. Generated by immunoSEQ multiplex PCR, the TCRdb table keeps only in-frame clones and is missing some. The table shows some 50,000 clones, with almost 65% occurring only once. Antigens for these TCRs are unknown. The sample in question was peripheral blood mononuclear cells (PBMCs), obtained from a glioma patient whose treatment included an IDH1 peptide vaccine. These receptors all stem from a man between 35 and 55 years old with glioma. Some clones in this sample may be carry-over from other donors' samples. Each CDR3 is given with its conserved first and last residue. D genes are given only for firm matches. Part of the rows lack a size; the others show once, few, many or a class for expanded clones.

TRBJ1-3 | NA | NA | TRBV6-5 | CASSPGLVGNTIYF | TGTGCCAGCAGCCCAGGGTTGGTTGGAAACACCATATATTTT
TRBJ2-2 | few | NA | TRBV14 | CASSRQATGELFF | TGTGCCAGCAGCCGGCAGGCAACCGGGGAGCTGTTTTTT
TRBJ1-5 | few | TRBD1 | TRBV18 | CASSDRGSGNQPQHF | TGTGCCAGCTCAGACAGGGGGTCGGGCAATCAGCCCCAGCATTTT
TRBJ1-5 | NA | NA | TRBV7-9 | CASSLGGGGREPQHF | TGTGCCAGCAGCTTAGGGGGCGGGGGCAGGGAGCCCCAGCATTTT
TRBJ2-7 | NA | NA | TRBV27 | CASKTQAQQYF | TGTGCCAGCAAGACACAGGCGCAGCAGTACTTC
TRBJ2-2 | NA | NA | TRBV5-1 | CASSLGDGAPTGELFF | TGCGCCAGCAGCTTGGGGGACGGGGCGCCCACCGGGGAGCTGTTTTTT
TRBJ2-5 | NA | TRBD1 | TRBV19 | CASTPTGGKTQYF | TGTGCCAGTACCCCAACAGGGGGGAAGACCCAGTACTTC
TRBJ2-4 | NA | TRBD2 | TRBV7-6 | CASSSGTSNIQYF | TGTGCCAGCAGCTCGGGGACTAGCAACATTCAGTACTTC
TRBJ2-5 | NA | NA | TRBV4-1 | CASSQDSRETQYF | TGCGCCAGCAGCCAAGACTCCCGGGAGACCCAGTACTTC
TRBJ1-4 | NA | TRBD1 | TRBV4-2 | CASSQPGTGAEKLFF | TGTGCCAGCAGCCAACCCGGGACAGGGGCTGAAAAACTGTTTTTT
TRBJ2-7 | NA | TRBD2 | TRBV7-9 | CASSPPWRGGDTYEQYF | TGTGCCAGCAGCCCTCCCTGGCGGGGGGGCGATACCTACGAGCAGTACTTC
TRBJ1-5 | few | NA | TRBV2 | CASSFLPDLNQPQHF | TGTGCCAGCAGTTTTTTACCGGACCTCAATCAGCCCCAGCATTTT
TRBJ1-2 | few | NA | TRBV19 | CASSQGVDIYYGYTF | TGTGCCAGTAGTCAAGGGGTCGACATATACTATGGCTACACCTTC
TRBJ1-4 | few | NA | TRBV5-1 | CASSVRPGGDGEKLFF | TGCGCCAGCAGCGTAAGGCCCGGTGGGGACGGTGAAAAACTGTTTTTT
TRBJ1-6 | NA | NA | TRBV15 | CATSRGTPPSPLHF | TGTGCCACCAGCAGAGGGACACCCCCCTCACCCCTCCACTTT
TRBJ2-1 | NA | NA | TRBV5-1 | CASSRVPRNEQFF | TGCGCCAGCAGCCGTGTGCCACGGAATGAGCAGTTCTTC
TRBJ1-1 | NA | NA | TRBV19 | CASSIGRGASTEAFF | TGTGCCAGTAGTATCGGTCGGGGGGCCAGCACTGAAGCTTTCTTT
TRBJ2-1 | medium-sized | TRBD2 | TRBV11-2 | CASSRGSGGAYYNEQFF | TGTGCCAGCAGCCGAGGGAGCGGGGGGGCCTACTACAATGAGCAGTTCTTC
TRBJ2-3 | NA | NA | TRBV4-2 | CASSQVLSTDTQYF | TGTGCCAGCAGCCAGGTACTTAGCACAGATACGCAGTATTTT
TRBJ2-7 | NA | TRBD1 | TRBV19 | CASSRPGQGAYEQYF | TGTGCCAGTAGTAGACCGGGACAGGGGGCCTACGAGCAGTACTTC
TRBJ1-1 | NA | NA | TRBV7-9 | CASSLPYDVRSGAFF | TGTGCCAGCAGCTTACCCTACGACGTTCGGTCTGGAGCTTTCTTT
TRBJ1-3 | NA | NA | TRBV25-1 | CASSLTGGNTIYF | TGTGCCAGCAGCTTAACAGGGGGAAACACCATATATTTT
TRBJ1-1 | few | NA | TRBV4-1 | CASSQGTATEAFF | TGCGCCAGCAGCCAAGGGACAGCCACTGAAGCTTTCTTT
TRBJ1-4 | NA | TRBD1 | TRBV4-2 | CASSQDRTGGGEKLFF | TGTGCCAGCAGCCAAGATCGGACAGGGGGCGGTGAAAAACTGTTTTTT
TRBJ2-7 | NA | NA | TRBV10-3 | CAISESGQGNEQYF | TGTGCCATCAGTGAGTCGGGACAAGGAAACGAGCAGTACTTC
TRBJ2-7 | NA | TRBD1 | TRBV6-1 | CASSEADRGHEQYF | TGTGCCAGCAGTGAAGCAGACAGGGGGCACGAGCAGTACTTC
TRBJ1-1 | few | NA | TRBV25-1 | CASSELQVGTEAFF | TGTGCCAGCAGTGAATTACAGGTTGGGACTGAAGCTTTCTTT
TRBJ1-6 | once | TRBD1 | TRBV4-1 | CASSPGRGQGASPLHF | TGCGCCAGCAGCCCAGGGAGGGGACAGGGGGCTTCACCCCTCCACTTT
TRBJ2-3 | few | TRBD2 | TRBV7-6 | CASSFGPGLDSTDTQYF | TGTGCCAGCAGCTTCGGACCGGGACTAGATAGCACAGATACGCAGTATTTT
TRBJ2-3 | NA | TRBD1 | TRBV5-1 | CASSLWDSSTDTQYF | TGCGCCAGCAGCTTGTGGGACAGTAGCACAGATACGCAGTATTTT
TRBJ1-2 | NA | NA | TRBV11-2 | CASSLDQVAISYGYTF | TGTGCCAGCAGCTTAGATCAGGTAGCCATCAGCTATGGCTACACCTTC
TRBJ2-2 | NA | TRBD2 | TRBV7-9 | CASSSGLVGTTGELFF | TGTGCCAGCAGCTCCGGACTAGTAGGGACCACCGGGGAGCTGTTTTTT
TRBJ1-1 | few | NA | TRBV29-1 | CSVELRLGNTEAFF | TGCAGCGTTGAACTGAGATTAGGGAACACTGAAGCTTTCTTT
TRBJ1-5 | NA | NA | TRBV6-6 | CASSYGAAGANQPQHF | TGTGCCAGCAGTTACGGGGCGGCAGGGGCCAATCAGCCCCAGCATTTT
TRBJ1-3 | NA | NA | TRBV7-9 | CALGARAGNTIYF | TGTGCCCTCGGGGCGAGAGCTGGAAACACCATATATTTT
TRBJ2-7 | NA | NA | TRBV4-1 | CASSQVNSGYEQYF | TGCGCCAGCAGCCAAGTTAATAGCGGCTACGAGCAGTACTTC
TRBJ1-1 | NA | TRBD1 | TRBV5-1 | CASSPSGQGNTEAFF | TGCGCCAGCAGCCCGTCGGGACAGGGGAACACTGAAGCTTTCTTT
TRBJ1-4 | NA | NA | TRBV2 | CASSGGGTLATNEKLFF | TGTGCCAGCAGTGGCGGAGGGACACTTGCAACTAATGAAAAACTGTTTTTT
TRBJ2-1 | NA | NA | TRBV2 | CASSNLRNYNEQFF | TGTGCCAGCAGTAACCTTAGGAACTACAATGAGCAGTTCTTC
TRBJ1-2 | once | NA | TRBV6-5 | CASMGGRQGYTF | TGTGCCAGCATGGGCGGGAGGCAGGGCTACACCTTC
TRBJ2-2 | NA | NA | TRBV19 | CASRNGVLSTGELFF | TGTGCCAGTAGGAACGGGGTTTTGTCCACCGGGGAGCTGTTTTTT
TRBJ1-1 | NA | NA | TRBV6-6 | CASSVQGLNTEAFF | TGTGCCAGCAGTGTCCAGGGGCTGAACACTGAAGCTTTCTTT
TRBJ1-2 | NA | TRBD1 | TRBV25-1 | CASREGDRDHDGYTF | TGTGCCAGCAGGGAAGGGGACAGGGATCATGATGGCTACACCTTC
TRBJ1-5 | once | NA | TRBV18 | CASSPGRDQPQHF | TGTGCCAGCTCACCAGGCAGGGACCAGCCCCAGCATTTT
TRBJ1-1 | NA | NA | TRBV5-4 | CASSLSYRVNTEAFF | TGTGCCAGCAGCTTGTCCTACAGGGTAAACACTGAAGCTTTCTTT
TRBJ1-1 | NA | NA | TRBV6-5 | CASSYMAGRYTEAFF | TGTGCCAGCAGTTACATGGCCGGGAGGTACACTGAAGCTTTCTTT
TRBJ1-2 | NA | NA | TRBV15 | CAARNGSNYGYTF | TGTGCCGCCCGGAACGGGTCCAACTATGGCTACACCTTC
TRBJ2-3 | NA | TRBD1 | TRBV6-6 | CASSWDRPTDTQYF | TGTGCCAGCAGTTGGGACAGACCGACAGATACGCAGTATTTT
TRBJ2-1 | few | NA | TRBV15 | CATSRDIGSRDEQFF | TGTGCCACCAGCAGAGATATTGGATCCCGGGATGAGCAGTTCTTC
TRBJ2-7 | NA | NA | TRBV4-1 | CASSQGHSYEQYF | TGCGCCAGCAGCCAAGGCCACTCCTACGAGCAGTACTTC
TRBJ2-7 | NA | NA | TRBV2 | CATGAGAEAYEQYF | TGTGCCACCGGTGCGGGCGCAGAAGCCTACGAGCAGTACTTC
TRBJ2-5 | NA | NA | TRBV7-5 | CVRRLPDQETQYF | TGTGTCAGAAGGCTCCCGGACCAAGAGACCCAGTACTTC
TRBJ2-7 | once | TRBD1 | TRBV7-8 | CASSFQDRALNEQYF | TGTGCCAGCAGCTTCCAGGACAGGGCCCTGAACGAGCAGTACTTC
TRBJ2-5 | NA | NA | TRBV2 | CASTGLEQETQYF | TGTGCCAGCACCGGACTGGAACAAGAGACCCAGTACTTC
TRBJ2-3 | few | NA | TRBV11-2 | CASSSYRDPDTQYF | TGTGCCAGCAGCTCGTACAGGGACCCAGATACGCAGTATTTT
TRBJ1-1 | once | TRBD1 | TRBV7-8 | CASSLAGQGIHEAFF | TGTGCCAGCAGCTTAGCTGGACAGGGGATTCATGAAGCTTTCTTT
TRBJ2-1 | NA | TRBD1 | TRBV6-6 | CASRGTGIRYEQFF | TGTGCCAGCCGGGGGACAGGGATCCGTTATGAGCAGTTCTTC